This passage covers 22 T cell receptor beta chains from one sample sequenced in a study of cytomegalovirus exposure and HLA in healthy donors. 13 Jbeta primers and 60 Vbeta primers were used for the PCR. Here immunoSEQ multiplex PCR was the method, and the copy in TCRdb shows in-frame clones only, minus some. The sample contains 120,000 or so clones, more than 60% of which appear only once. Material for sequencing was PBMCs. The receptors originated from a woman between 45 and 60 years old in good health and CMV-seropositive.

This rearrangement joins TRBV10-3 to TRBJ2-7, with 9 bases lining up with TRBD1. The germline CDR1 and CDR2 sequences are ENHRY and SYGVKD. This CDR3 region has 14 residues. The trim removed 4 bases at V and 2 bases at J, leaving 3 bases unmatched. The CDR3: CAISGGTGTYEQYF. The CDR3, as DNA: TGTGCCATCAGTGGGGGGACAGGGACCTACGAGCAGTACTTC.

The V call is TRBV6-6, the J call TRBJ1-2, with TRBD1 matching 7 bases. With 6 bases clipped from V and 4 bases from J, the junction kept 5 bases outside the gene matches. This CDR3 contains 13 residues. CDR1 and CDR2 from the germline V gene are MNHNY and SVGAGI (reference sequence). The CDR3, as DNA: TGTGCCAGCAGCCTGGGACAGAGCTATGGCTACACCTTC. Its protein product is CASSLGQSYGYTF.

The chain links TRBV7-3 to TRBJ2-6, with 9 bases identical to TRBD2. Germline V gene sequence: CDR1 SGHTA, CDR2 FQGTGA. After removal of 1 base from V and 0 bases from J, the junction contained 13 bases not matched to a gene. The CDR3 is 21 amino acids. The CDR3 spells CASSLNPQLAGISSGANVLTF. In DNA, the CDR3 is TGTGCCAGCAGCTTAAACCCCCAGCTAGCGGGGATAAGCTCTGGGGCCAACGTCCTGACTTTC.

This chain connects TRBV15 to TRBJ2-2; no clear D gene. The CDR3 is 13 residues long. Between the trimmed V and J ends, which lost 6 bases and 1 base, there was a span of 6 bases. Germline V lookup: CDR1 LNHNV, CDR2 YYDKDF (reference sequence). In DNA form, the CDR3 reads TGTGCCACCAGGAGGTTGAACACCGGGGAGCTGTTTTTT. It codes for CATRRLNTGELFF.

The chain uses TRBV2 and TRBJ2-5; the match to TRBD1 covers 7 bases. The germline V gene encodes CDR1 SNHLY and CDR2 FYNNEI. The CDR3 spans 13 residues. The V segment lost 4 bases and the J segment 2 bases; nucleotides outside the gene matches: 1. The CDR3 DNA sequence: TGTGCCAGCAGTGGGACAGGTCAAGAGACCCAGTACTTC. Its translation is CASSGTGQETQYF.

The chain combines TRBV15 with TRBJ1-1; D ambiguous. The CDR3 extends over 15 amino acids. Germline assignment: CDR1 LNHNV and CDR2 YYDKDF (reference sequence). V was trimmed by 0 bases and J by 4 bases, leaving 12 bases between them. CDR3 sequence (DNA): TGTGCCACCAGCAGAGACATAGGGCGGGGCACTGAAGCTTTCTTT. It codes for CATSRDIGRGTEAFF.

By share, this clone ranks as medium-sized. The rearrangement uses TRBV19 and TRBJ1-5; the match to TRBD1 covers 10 bases. This CDR3 contains 14 residues. With 9 bases clipped from V and 7 bases from J, the junction kept 9 bases outside the gene matches. Germline V gives CDR1 LNHDA, CDR2 SQIVND (reference sequence). CDR3 DNA: TGTGCCAGCTCTCCCGGACAGGGGGGGCAGCCCCAGCATTTT. It encodes CASSPGQGGQPQHF.

The V call is TRBV4-1, the J call TRBJ1-4; no definite D call. From germline, CDR1 is MGHRA and CDR2 YSYEKL. CDR3 length: 15 amino acids. V lost 4 bases, J lost 7 bases, and 16 bases lay in between. CDR3 DNA: TGCGCCAGCAGCCTGAAAGTGGGAGGAGGTGAAAAACTGTTTTTT. Its protein is CASSLKVGGGEKLFF.

The chain recombines TRBV5-1 with TRBJ2-7; D is unresolved. Germline V gene lookup returns CDR1 SGHRS and CDR2 YFSETQ. Trimming took off 0 bases at V and 1 base at J, with 5 bases between the two ends. The CDR3 extends over 13 amino acids. CDR3 loop: CASSLGSSYEQYF. The CDR3 region has the DNA TGCGCCAGCAGCTTGGGCAGTTCCTACGAGCAGTACTTC.

This rearrangement joins TRBV5-6 to TRBJ2-7; 9 bases line up with TRBD1. V dropped 3 bases and J dropped 2; count of bases not matched to a gene: 3. CDR3 length: 14 residues. From germline, CDR1 is SGHDT and CDR2 YYEEEE. CDR3 loop: CASSSWTGAYEQYF. The CDR3 DNA sequence: TGTGCCAGCAGCTCCTGGACAGGGGCCTACGAGCAGTACTTC.

The CDR3 nucleotides read TGCGCCAGCAGCCCGATTCTAACTAGCAGAAGCACAGATACGCAGTATTTT. Translation gives CASSPILTSRSTDTQYF. The chain has TRBV4-1 and TRBJ2-3, with a weak D call TRBD2 (6 bases). CDR1 MGHRA and CDR2 YSYEKL come from the germline V gene. Trimming shortened V by 4 bases and J by 0 bases, and 17 bases separated the two germline ends. This CDR3 has 17 amino acids.

This clone was picked up many times. The chain is built from TRBV7-2 and TRBJ1-1; a weak D match, TRBD1 (5 bases). The CDR3 is 16 residues long. Germline V gives CDR1 SGHTA, CDR2 FQGNSA. Between the trimmed V and J ends, which lost 5 bases and 0 bases, there was a span of 16 bases. The CDR3 sequence: CASSPIETDMNTEAFF. The CDR3 DNA follows: TGTGCCAGCAGCCCAATCGAGACGGACATGAACACTGAAGCTTTCTTT.

This chain links TRBV6-6 with TRBJ2-1; 8 bases agree with TRBD1. CDR1 MNHNY and CDR2 SVGAGI come from the germline V gene (reference sequence). The CDR3 extends over 12 amino acids. V gave up 5 bases and J gave up 16 bases; unmatched junction bases: 10. The CDR3: CASSQDRAKSFF. The CDR3 nucleotides are TGTGCCAGCAGTCAGGACAGGGCTAAGTCTTTCTTC.

This clone occurred a few times. The chain has TRBV5-6 and TRBJ2-7; D might be TRBD1 (6 bases). This CDR3 has 14 amino acids. Germline V gene data show CDR1 as SGHDT and CDR2 as YYEEEE. V was pared by 1 base and J by 3 bases, with 11 bases between. The CDR3: CASSLTGSSYEQYF. DNA of the CDR3: TGTGCCAGCAGCTTGACAGGGAGTAGCTACGAGCAGTACTTC. The complete variable domain, with remaining parts taken from reference TRBV5-6 and TRBJ2-7, reads DAGVTQSPTHLIKTRGQQVTLRCSPKSGHDTVSWYQQALGQGPQFIFQYYEEEERQRGNFPDRFSGHQFPNYSSELNVNALLLGDSALYLCASSLTGSSYEQYFGPGTRLTVT.

This clone was seen more than once but under ten times. This chain uses TRBV5-4 with TRBJ1-1, with 8 bases aligning to TRBD1. With V trimmed by 10 bases and J by 1 base, 12 bases remained unmatched. The CDR3 loop spans 15 amino acids. Germline V CDR1 and CDR2: SGHNT, YYREEE (reference sequence). This CDR3 reads CAYGDYRGWNTEAFF. CDR3 in DNA: TGTGCCTACGGGGACTACAGGGGGTGGAACACTGAAGCTTTCTTT. The whole variable domain, remainder taken from reference TRBV5-4 and TRBJ1-1, is ETGVTQSPTHLIKTRGQQVTLRCSSQSGHNTVSWYQQALGQGPQFIFQYYREEENGRGNFPPRFSGLQFPNYSSELNVNALELDDSALYLCAYGDYRGWNTEAFFGQGTRLTVV.

The V call is TRBV23-1, the J call TRBJ2-4; D is undetermined. TRBV23-1 is placed among ORFs of uncertain function. The CDR3 is made up of 18 amino acids. The ends were cut back, 3 bases at V and 0 bases at J, with 18 bases in the middle. In nucleotides, the CDR3 is TGCGCCAGCAGTCACACACCCAAGTACGGGTTAGCCAAAAACATTCAGTACTTC. Its protein is CASSHTPKYGLAKNIQYF.

This clone was counted a few times. The V gene is TRBV21-1, the J gene TRBJ2-1; no check of the table's D call, TRBD2, against the DNA was made. TRBV21-1 is designated a pseudogene. The CDR3 sequence is 17 residues long. As DNA, the CDR3 is TGTGCCAGCAGCAAAGTCGGCGGGAGGGCCCTCAACAATGAGCAGTTCTTC. Protein sequence: CASSKVGGRALNNEQFF.

The chain links TRBV19 to TRBJ1-6, with 9 bases fitting TRBD1. The CDR3 is 14 amino acids. Losses at the gene ends were 6 bases for V and 6 bases for J; bases not matched to a gene: 3. CDR1 and CDR2 (germline): LNHDA, SQIVND (reference sequence). CDR3 coding DNA: TGTGCCAGTAGGACGACAGGGGGTAATTCACCCCTCCACTTT. This translates into CASRTTGGNSPLHF.

This chain links TRBV2 with TRBJ2-7, with 9 bases matching TRBD2. Per the germline V gene, CDR1 is SNHLY and CDR2 is FYNNEI. V lost 1 base, J lost 4 bases, and 8 bases stayed unmatched. The CDR3 contains 16 residues. This CDR3 reads CASSEGWAGGMYEQYF. The DNA for the CDR3 is TGTGCCAGCAGTGAAGGGTGGGCGGGGGGGATGTACGAGCAGTACTTC.

This clone was found a few times. CDR3: CASSPGGWAGTEAFF. CDR3 nucleotides: TGTGCCAGCTCACCCGGGGGGTGGGCTGGCACTGAAGCTTTCTTT. The chain is built from TRBV18 and TRBJ1-1, with D perhaps matching TRBD1 (5 bases). This CDR3 comprises 15 residues. The ends were cut back, 3 bases at V and 4 bases at J, with 15 bases in the middle. Germline-derived CDR1 and CDR2 are KGHSH and LQKENI.

The chain couples TRBV30 to TRBJ2-1, with D possibly being TRBD2 (6 bases). Germline lookup yields CDR1 GTSNPN and CDR2 SVGIG (reference sequence). This CDR3 is built from 17 residues. V lost 5 bases to trimming and J lost 4 bases, with 24 bases between them. The CDR3 spells CAWVRRSGGAFYNEQFF. CDR3 nucleotide sequence: TGTGCCTGGGTACGGCGGAGCGGCGGGGCATTTTACAATGAGCAGTTCTTC.

The rearrangement links TRBV6-5 to TRBJ1-2; D remains ambiguous. The CDR3 loop spans 15 amino acids. Per germline, CDR1 MNHEY and CDR2 SVGAGI. The V end lost 5 bases, the J end lost 0 bases, and 13 bases lay between the germline ends. The CDR3 sequence is CASSPRTTANYGYTF. The CDR3 DNA follows: TGTGCCAGCAGTCCTCGGACTACAGCTAACTATGGCTACACCTTC.